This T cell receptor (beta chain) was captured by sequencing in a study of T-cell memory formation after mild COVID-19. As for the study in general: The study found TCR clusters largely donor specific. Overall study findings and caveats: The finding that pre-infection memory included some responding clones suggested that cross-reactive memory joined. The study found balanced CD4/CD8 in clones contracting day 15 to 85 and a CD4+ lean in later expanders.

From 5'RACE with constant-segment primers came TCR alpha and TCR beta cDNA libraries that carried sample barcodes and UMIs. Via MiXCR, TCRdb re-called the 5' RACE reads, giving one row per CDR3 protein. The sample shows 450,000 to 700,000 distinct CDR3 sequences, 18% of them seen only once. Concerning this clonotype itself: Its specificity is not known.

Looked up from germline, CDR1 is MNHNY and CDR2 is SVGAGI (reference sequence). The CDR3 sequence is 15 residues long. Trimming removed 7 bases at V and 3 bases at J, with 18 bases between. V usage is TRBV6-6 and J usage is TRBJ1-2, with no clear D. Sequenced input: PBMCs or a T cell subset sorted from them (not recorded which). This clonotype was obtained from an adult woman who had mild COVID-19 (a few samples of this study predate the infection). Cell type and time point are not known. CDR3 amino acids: CASTVASQPHYGYTF. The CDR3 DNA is TGTGCCAGCACGGTCGCCAGCCAACCCCACTATGGCTACACCTTC.